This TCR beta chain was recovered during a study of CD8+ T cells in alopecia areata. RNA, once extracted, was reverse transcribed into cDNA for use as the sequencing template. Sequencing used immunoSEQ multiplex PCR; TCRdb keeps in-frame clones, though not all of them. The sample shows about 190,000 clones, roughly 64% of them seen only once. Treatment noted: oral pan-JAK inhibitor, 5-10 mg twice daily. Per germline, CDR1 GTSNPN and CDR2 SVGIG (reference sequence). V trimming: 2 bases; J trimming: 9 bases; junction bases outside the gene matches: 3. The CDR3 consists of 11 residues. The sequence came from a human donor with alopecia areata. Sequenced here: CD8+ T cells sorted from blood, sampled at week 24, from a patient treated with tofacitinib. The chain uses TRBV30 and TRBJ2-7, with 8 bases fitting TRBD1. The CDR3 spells CAWSSGGGQYF. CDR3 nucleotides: TGTGCCTGGAGTTCAGGGGGCGGGCAGTACTTC.